This TCR beta chain was identified during a study of blood T cell repertoires in COVID-19 (dated by TCRdb to about 2020). For context, the study as a whole: Samples from collaborators originated in the United States, Italy and Spain and spanned both the acute and convalescent phases of COVID-19. The prospective study material was composed of cDNA or gDNA derived from T cells, B-cell-depleted T cells, or PBMCs. Where HLA class I and class II types were available, the types were taken from metadata supplied by the sample provider, not from assay-based typing. Samples were obtained from the ongoing ImmuneRACE study (first 160 participants) and from some 1,200 subjects provided by 6 global collaborators. The sample metadata nearly always contained a de-identified subject ID, COVID-19 status, age in years and sex. The repertoires were made available in a free public database intended to serve as a resource for research on the immune response to SARS-CoV-2. Subjects who had been exposed to COVID-19, were actively infected with it, or had recovered from it provided the deeply sampled blood TCRbeta repertoires that made up the dataset. Broad study findings and their caveats: How much clinical and demographic metadata was included differed by source and by participant, and the metadata was provided uncurated.

The germline ends are 16 bases apart after V is trimmed by 7 bases and J by 1 base. The CDR3 goes from the cysteine to the phenylalanine over 15 residues. Kept here is only the CDR3 DNA, which spans 45 bases and is read in frame from base 1. The germline V gene supplies CDR1 SGHNT and CDR2 YENEEA. The immunoSEQ Assay, a bias-controlled multiplex PCR, was used to amplify TCRbeta CDR3 regions from genomic DNA. The published analysis was carried out like this. Nucleated cell counts per sample were estimated from amplification of reference gene primers within the assay. To quantify the absolute abundance of each unique TCRbeta CDR3 rearrangement, sequence reads were collapsed and filtered. For each sample, productive Simpson clonality was calculated as the square root of Simpson's diversity index across productive rearrangements. The clones in this table, taken by TCRdb from immuneACCESS, are in-frame only. Not every clone is retained; where verified, under half of the shortfall comes from an unresolved V gene, and the cause of the rest is unknown. V, J and clone size were drawn from that table, and D and trimming were deduced from the DNA. This sample gives some 200,000 clones in total; roughly 80% of them show up just once. The ten largest clones capture around 12% of the sample.

With respect to this clone: It has no known antigen specificity. The sample holds no much larger clone one base away, and base qualities are not on file.

At one collaborating source in Seattle, patients were enrolled during active infection and were followed longitudinally through the course of disease. Whole blood was collected in K2EDTA tubes by collaborating institutions according to the institutions' own protocols. For TCRbeta analysis, collaborators shipped samples as frozen whole blood, isolated PBMCs, or DNA extracted from either of those sample types. Input material: peripheral blood. The V and J segments used are TRBV11-3 and TRBJ1-1, with a weak D call of TRBD1 (6 bases match). The origin of this receptor is a woman of 80 years or more with COVID-19, enrolled during active disease. The DNA sequence is given as TGTGCCAGCACCTCCAGCTGGGGGCGGAACACTGAAGCTTTCTTT. This translates into CASTSSWGRNTEAFF.